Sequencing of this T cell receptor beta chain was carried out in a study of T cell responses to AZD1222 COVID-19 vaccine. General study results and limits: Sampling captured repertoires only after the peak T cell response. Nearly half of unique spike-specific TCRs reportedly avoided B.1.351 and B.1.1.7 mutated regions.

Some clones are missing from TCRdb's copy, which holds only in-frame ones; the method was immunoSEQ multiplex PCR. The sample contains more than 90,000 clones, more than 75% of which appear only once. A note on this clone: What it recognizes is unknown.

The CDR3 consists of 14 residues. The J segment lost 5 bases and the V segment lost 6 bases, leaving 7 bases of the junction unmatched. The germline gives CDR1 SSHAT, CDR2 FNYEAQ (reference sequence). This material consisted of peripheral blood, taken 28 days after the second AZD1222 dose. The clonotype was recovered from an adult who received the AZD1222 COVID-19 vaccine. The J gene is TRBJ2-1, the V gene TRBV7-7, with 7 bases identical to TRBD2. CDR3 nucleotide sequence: TGTGCCAGCAGACCCAGCGGGGAAAACAATGAGCAGTTCTTC. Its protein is CASRPSGENNEQFF. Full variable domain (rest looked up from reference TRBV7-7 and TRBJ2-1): GAGVSQSPRYKVTKRGQDVTLRCDPISSHATLYWYQQALGQGPEFLTYFNYEAQPDKSGLPSDRFSAERPEGSISTLTIQRTEQRDSAMYRCASRPSGENNEQFFGPGTRLTVL.